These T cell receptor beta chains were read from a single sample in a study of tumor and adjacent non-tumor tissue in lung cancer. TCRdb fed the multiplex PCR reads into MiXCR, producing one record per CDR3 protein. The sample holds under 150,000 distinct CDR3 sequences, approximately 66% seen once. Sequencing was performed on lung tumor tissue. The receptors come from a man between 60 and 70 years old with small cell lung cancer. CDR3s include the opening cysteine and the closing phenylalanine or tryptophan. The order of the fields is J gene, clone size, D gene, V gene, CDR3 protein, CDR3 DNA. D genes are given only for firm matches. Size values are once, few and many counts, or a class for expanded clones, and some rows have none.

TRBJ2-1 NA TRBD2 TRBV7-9 CAGSSRWGGRSYNEQFF TGTGCCGGCAGCTCCCGCTGGGGGGGAAGGTCCTACAATGAGCAGTTCTTC
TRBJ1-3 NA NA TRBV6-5 CTSSYSSGTGNTIYF TGTACCAGCAGTTACTCGTCAGGTACTGGAAACACCATATATTTT
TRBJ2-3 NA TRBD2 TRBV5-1 CASSEGLAGVTADTQYF TGCGCCAGCAGCGAGGGACTAGCAGGAGTCACCGCAGATACGCAGTATTTT
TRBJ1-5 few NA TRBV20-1 CSVRKLAGGSSDTQHF TGCAGTGTTAGAAAACTAGCGGGAGGATCGTCAGATACGCAGCATTTT
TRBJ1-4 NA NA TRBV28 CAISETGKGEKVFF TGTGCCATCAGTGAAACAGGGAAAGGGGAAAAAGTGTTTTTT
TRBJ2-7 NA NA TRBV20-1 CSASRIRGGYEQYF TGCAGTGCTTCCCGTATCCGAGGGGGTTACGAGCAGTACTTC
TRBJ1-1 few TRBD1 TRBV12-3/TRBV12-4 CASTRQGRRDTEAFF TGTGCCAGCACCCGACAGGGGCGAAGGGACACTGAAGCTTTCTTT
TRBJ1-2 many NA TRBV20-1 CSADNRDSYGYTF TGCAGTGCTGATAACAGGGACTCCTATGGCTACACCTTC
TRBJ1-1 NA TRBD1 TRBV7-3 CASSLGAGGHTEAFF TGTGCCAGCAGCTTAGGTGCAGGGGGCCACACTGAAGCTTTCTTT
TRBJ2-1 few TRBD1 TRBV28 CASGQGARLNEQFF TGTGCCAGCGGCCAGGGGGCGCGGCTCAATGAGCAGTTCTTC
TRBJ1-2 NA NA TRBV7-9 CASSTPDRLYGYTF TGTGCCAGCAGCACCCCAGACAGGCTCTATGGCTACACCTTC
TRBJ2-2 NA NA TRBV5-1 CASMEGDTGGLFF TGTGCCAGCATGGAGGGAGACACCGGGGGGCTGTTTTTT
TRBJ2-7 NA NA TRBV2 CTTAHSRSYVQYF TGTACCACCGCTCACAGTCGCTCCTACGTGCAGTACTTC
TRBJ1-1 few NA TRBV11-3 CPSSKEGGTGACF TGTCCCAGCAGCAAAGAGGGAGGTACTGGAGCTTGCTTT
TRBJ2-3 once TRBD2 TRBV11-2 CASSLDGGGGTYTQYF TGTGCCAGCAGCTTAGATGGCGGGGGAGGCACATATACACAGTATTTT
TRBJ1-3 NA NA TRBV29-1 CSAGTYYGNIIYF TGCAGCGCCGGGACTTACTATGGAAACATCATATATTTT
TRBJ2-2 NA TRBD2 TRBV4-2 CAGSQFLAGGHTGELFF TGTGCCGGCAGCCAATTTCTAGCGGGGGGCCACACCGGGGAGCTGTTTTTT
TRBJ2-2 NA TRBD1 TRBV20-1 CSAPDRDGTGELFF TGCAGTGCTCCGGACAGGGACGGCACCGGGGAGCTGTTCTTT
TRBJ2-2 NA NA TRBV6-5 CASRGVGPNSGELFF TGTGCCAGTCGCGGCGTGGGTCCGAACTCCGGGGAGCTGTTTTTT
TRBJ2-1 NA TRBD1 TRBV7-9 CATNRGNEQFF TGTGCCACCAACAGGGGCAATGAGCAGTTCTTC
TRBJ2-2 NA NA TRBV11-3 CVSSLVVNTGEPFF TGTGTCAGCAGCTTAGTGGTGAACACCGGGGAGCCGTTTTTT
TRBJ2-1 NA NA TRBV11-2 CVNSFGLVNEQFF TGTGTCAACAGCTTCGGTTTGGTCAATGAGCAGTTCTTC
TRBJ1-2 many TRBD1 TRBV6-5 CASSTGDYGYTF TGTGCCAGCAGCACAGGGGACTATGGCTACACCTTC
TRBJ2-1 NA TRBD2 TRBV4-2 CVSSQESGRDRIYNEQFF TGTGTCAGCAGCCAAGAAAGCGGGAGAGATCGGATTTACAATGAGCAGTTCTTC
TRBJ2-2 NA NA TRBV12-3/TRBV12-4 CASSLGRDTGELFF TGTGCCAGTAGCCTTGGCAGGGACACCGGGGAGCTGTTTTTT
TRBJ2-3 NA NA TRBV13 CGRTGRDFIDTQYF TGTGGCAGAACCGGAAGGGATTTCATCGATACGCAGTATTTT
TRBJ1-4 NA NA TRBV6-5 CASSYSGPGRMNEKLFF TGTGCCAGCAGTTACTCGGGCCCGGGGAGGATGAATGAAAAACTGTTTTTT
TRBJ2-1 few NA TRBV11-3 CVSRRGGGYNEQFF TGTGTCAGCAGGAGGGGTGGAGGGTACAATGAGCAGTTCTTC
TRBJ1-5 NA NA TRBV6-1 CANMTVDQPQHF TGTGCCAACATGACAGTCGATCAGCCCCAGCATTTT
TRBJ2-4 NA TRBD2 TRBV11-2 CASSLSPAGVKNIQYF TGTGCCAGCAGCTTATCCCCAGCGGGAGTCAAAAATATTCAGTACTTC
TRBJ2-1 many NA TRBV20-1 CSARNYNEQFF TGCAGTGCTAGAAACTACAATGAGCAGTTCTTC
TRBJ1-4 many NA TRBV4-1 CASSQREEKLFF TGCGCCAGCAGCCAAAGGGAGGAAAAACTGTTTTTT
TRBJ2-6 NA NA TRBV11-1 CASGPELLSGANVLTF TGTGCCAGCGGCCCCGAACTGCTCTCTGGGGCCAACGTCCTGACTTTC
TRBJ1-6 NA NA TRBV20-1 CSARVGRSPLHF TGCAGTGCTAGAGTGGGGCGTTCACCCCTCCACTTT
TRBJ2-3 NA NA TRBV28 CASRSPGTDTQYF TGTGCCAGCAGATCTCCGGGGACAGATACGCAGTATTTT